This entry concerns a single T cell receptor (beta chain). Its antigen is currently unknown. Sequencing used immunoSEQ multiplex PCR; TCRdb keeps in-frame clones, though not all of them. Of around 700,000 clones detected, under 80% appear once; the ten largest clones hold about 1.8%. This CDR3 is built from 15 residues. Germline CDR1 reads MNHEY; CDR2 reads SVGAGI. Trimming at V came to 0 bases and at J to 5 bases, leaving 6 bases not matched to a gene. The data are from a study of shared clonotypes between healthy human individuals. Study-level findings and limits: Naive subsets usually exceeded memory subsets in estimated richness.

Sequencing used memory CD4+ T cells sorted from blood. The subset here: CD45RA-negative fraction. The chain links TRBV6-5 to TRBJ1-1; 7 nucleotides line up with TRBD1. The TCR was taken from a woman younger than 45 in good health. The CDR3 DNA reads as TGTGCCAGCAGTTACTCGAAGGGGGCTGGAACTGAAGCTTTCTTT. Translation: CASSYSKGAGTEAFF.